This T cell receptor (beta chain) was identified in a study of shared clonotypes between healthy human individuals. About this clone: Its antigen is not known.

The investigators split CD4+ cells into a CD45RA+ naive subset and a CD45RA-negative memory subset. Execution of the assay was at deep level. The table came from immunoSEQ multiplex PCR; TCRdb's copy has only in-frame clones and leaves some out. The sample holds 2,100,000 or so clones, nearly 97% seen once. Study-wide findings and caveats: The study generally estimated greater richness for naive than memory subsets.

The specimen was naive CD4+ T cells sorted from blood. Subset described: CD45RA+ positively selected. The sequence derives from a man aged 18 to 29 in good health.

CDR3 protein: CASKAANTEAFF. The CDR3 coding sequence is TGTGCCAGCAAGGCCGCGAACACTGAAGCTTTCTTT. The V call is TRBV2, the J call TRBJ1-1, with unresolved D. The CDR3 length is 12 residues. V was cut by 7 bases and J by 1 base, with 7 bases left in between. The germline V gene has CDR1 SNHLY and CDR2 FYNNEI.